This is a list of T cell receptor beta chains from one sample in a study of control samples from healthy donors and cancer patients. Some clones are missing from TCRdb's copy, which holds only in-frame ones; the method was immunoSEQ multiplex PCR. The table includes roughly 200,000 clones, 90% to 95% detected once. Source material: blood. The receptors stem from a man aged 18 to 30 in good health. CDR3s include the opening cysteine and the closing phenylalanine or tryptophan.

TRBJ1-1 TRBV2 CASSLRGSNTEAFF
TRBJ1-6 TRBV7-6 CASSLSGSGKNSPLHF
TRBJ2-3 TRBV7-9 CASSPSSGGTNTDTQYF
TRBJ2-1 TRBV11-3 CASSPPFESRQFF
TRBJ1-1 TRBV7-9 CASSRSDTEAFF
TRBJ1-2 TRBV14 CASSQFTGLYGYTF
TRBJ2-1 TRBV12-5 CASGPDWGSEQFF
TRBJ2-1 TRBV5-6 CASTPGGGPYNEQFF
TRBJ2-3 TRBV28 CASSMDIGTDTQYF
TRBJ1-1 TRBV5-1 CASSDKFSGNTEAFF
TRBJ1-2 TRBV10-3 CAISKEGVAGYTF
TRBJ2-7 TRBV7-3 CASSLTAGGAKQYF
TRBJ2-2 TRBV10-3 CAISEPNANTGELFF